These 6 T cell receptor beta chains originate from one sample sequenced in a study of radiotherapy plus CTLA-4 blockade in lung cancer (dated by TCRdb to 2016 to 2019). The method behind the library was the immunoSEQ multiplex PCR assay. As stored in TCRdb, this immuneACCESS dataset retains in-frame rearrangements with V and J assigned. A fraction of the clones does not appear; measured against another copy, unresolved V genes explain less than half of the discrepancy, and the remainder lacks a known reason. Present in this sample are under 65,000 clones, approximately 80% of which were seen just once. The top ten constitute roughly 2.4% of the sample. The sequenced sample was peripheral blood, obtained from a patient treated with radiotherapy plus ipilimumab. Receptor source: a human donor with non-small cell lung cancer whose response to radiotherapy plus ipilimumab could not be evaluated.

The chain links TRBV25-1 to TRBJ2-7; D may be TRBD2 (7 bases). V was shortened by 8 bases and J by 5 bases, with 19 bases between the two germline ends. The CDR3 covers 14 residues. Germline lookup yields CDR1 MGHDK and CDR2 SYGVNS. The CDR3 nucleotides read TGTGCCAGCCAATCCCGGGGGGCCCTAGACGAGCAGTACTTC. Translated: CASQSRGALDEQYF.

The CDR3 nucleotides read TGTGCCAGCAGTGAAGGTATTGAAGCTTTCTTT. Translated: CASSEGIEAFF. This chain joins TRBV2 and TRBJ1-1; D remains ambiguous. Deletions cut 1 base from V and 7 bases from J, with 4 bases between. CDR1 and CDR2 from the germline V gene are SNHLY and FYNNEI. The CDR3 covers 11 residues.

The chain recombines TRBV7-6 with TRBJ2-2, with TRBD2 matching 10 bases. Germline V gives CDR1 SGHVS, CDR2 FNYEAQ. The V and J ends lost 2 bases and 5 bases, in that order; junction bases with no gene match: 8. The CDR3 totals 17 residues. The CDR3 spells CASSLTAGGPLTGELFF. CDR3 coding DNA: TGTGCCAGCAGCTTAACAGCGGGGGGGCCTTTGACCGGGGAGCTGTTTTTT.

The CDR3 DNA follows: TGTGCCAGCAGTTTAGGGGCGGAGATGAACACTGAAGCTTTCTTT. It translates to CASSLGAEMNTEAFF. This chain connects TRBV27 to TRBJ1-1; maybe TRBD1 (5 bases). Germline V gives CDR1 MNHEY, CDR2 SMNVEV (reference sequence). Trimming removed 2 bases from V and 0 bases from J, with 10 bases in between. CDR3 length: 15 amino acids.

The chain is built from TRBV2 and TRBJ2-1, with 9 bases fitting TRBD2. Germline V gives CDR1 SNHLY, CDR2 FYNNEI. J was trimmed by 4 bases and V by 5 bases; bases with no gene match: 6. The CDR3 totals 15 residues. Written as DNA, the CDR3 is TGTGCCAGCAGTCCGCTGACTAGCGGTTACAATGAGCAGTTCTTC. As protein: CASSPLTSGYNEQFF.

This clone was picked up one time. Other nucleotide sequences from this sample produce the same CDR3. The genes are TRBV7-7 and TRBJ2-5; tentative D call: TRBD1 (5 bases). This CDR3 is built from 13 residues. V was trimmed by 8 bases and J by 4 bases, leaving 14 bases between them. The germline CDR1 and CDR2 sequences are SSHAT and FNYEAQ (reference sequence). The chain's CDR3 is CASGQGWGETQYF. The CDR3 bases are TGTGCCAGCGGACAAGGGTGGGGAGAGACCCAGTACTTC.